The T cell receptor (beta chain) under discussion was sequenced for a study of beta chain features in type 1 diabetes. Study-wide findings and caveats: PCR may have favored shorter templates equally in patients and controls. For Type 1 diabetes patients, all four CD4+ subsets carried TCRB CDR3s that were moderately but significantly shorter.

All of the isolated RNA was reverse transcribed, so expressed TCRB transcripts were sequenced. Clones were sequenced by immunoSEQ multiplex PCR, and TCRdb holds only the in-frame ones, with some missing. The repertoire holds around 280,000 clones, 15% seen once, with roughly 0.015% in the top ten. The CDR3 loop spans 14 amino acids. Trimming stripped 2 bases from V and 1 base from J, with 6 bases between. Germline lookup yields CDR1 SGHDT and CDR2 YYEEEE. Remarks on this clone: What it binds is not known.

The TCR was taken from a man younger than 30 with type 1 diabetes. The V call is TRBV5-6, the J call TRBJ1-4, with unresolved D. Sequencing was carried out using naive CD4+ T cells from blood. The CDR3, as DNA: TGTGCCAGCAGCTTACCCGGAACTAATGAAAAACTGTTTTTT. Protein: CASSLPGTNEKLFF.